This T cell receptor (beta chain) stems from a study of naive and memory T cell subsets. General study points: Especially in CD8 cells, naive repertoires contained a few larger clonotypes, possibly CD45RA-re-expressing memory cells.

Both TRBC1 and TRBC2 were covered by a beta constant-region primer of two equimolar oligonucleotides. Ligated cDNA was amplified by four rounds of PCR with nested alpha and beta constant-region primers and SP2. One entry per CDR3 protein results from TCRdb running MiXCR on the UMI-ligation and nested PCR reads. The profile shows approximately 100,000 distinct CDR3 sequences, about 14% of them singletons. This CDR3 spans 15 amino acids. The germline CDR1 and CDR2 sequences are SEHNR and FQNEAQ (reference sequence). The J segment lost 2 bases and the V segment lost 5 bases, leaving 6 bases of the junction unmatched. In its sample, this clonotype was seen once. Its antigen is still unknown.

The chain links TRBV7-9 to TRBJ2-1, with 7 bases aligning to TRBD2. The clonotype originates from a human donor in good health. The source material was naive CD8+ T cells from blood. CDR3 in DNA: TGTGCCAGCAGCCTAGGGAGGGCCCCCTACAATGAGCAGTTCTTC. Its protein is CASSLGRAPYNEQFF.